One and the same sample provided the 7 T cell receptor beta chains below, sequenced in a study of cytomegalovirus exposure and HLA in healthy donors. Researchers ran the PCR with 60 Vbeta and 13 Jbeta primers. Generated by immunoSEQ multiplex PCR, the TCRdb table keeps only in-frame clones and is missing some. The data contain tens of thousands of clones, 78% of them singletons. Sequenced: PBMCs. The receptors stem from a young man in good health and CMV-seropositive.

DNA for the CDR3: TGTGCCTGGATGACAGGGACCCTGGAGCAGTACTTC. This translates into CAWMTGTLEQYF. The rearrangement joins TRBV30 to TRBJ2-7; 7 nucleotides match TRBD1. V trimming: 4 bases; J trimming: 7 bases; junction bases outside the gene matches: 7. The length of the CDR3 is 12 residues. Germline V lookup: CDR1 GTSNPN, CDR2 SVGIG (reference sequence).

J is TRBJ1-1 and V is TRBV10-1; TRBD1 matches 7 bases. J was trimmed by 1 base and V by 7 bases; bases with no gene match: 6. In germline, CDR1 is WNHNN, CDR2 SYGVQD (reference sequence). This CDR3 contains 14 residues. The chain's CDR3 is CASNSGQTNTEAFF. The CDR3 region has the DNA TGCGCCAGCAACTCGGGACAGACGAACACTGAAGCTTTCTTT.

The CDR3 reads CASSPRDTAQYF. DNA for the CDR3: TGTGCCAGCAGCCCACGGGACACCGCGCAGTATTTT. This rearrangement joins TRBV11-2 to TRBJ2-3; possible D gene TRBD1, 6 bases. The germline V gene encodes CDR1 SGHAT and CDR2 FQNNGV. The CDR3 is 12 residues long. Trimming took off 5 bases at V and 10 bases at J, with 13 bases between the two ends.

The rearrangement uses TRBV11-2 and TRBJ2-7; a possible D gene is TRBD2 (6 bases). Trimming shortened V by 1 base and J by 2 bases, and 12 bases separated the two germline ends. Germline loops: CDR1 SGHAT, CDR2 FQNNGV. CDR3 length: 15 amino acids. Written as DNA, the CDR3 is TGTGCCAGCAGCTTAGTGGGGGGAGCTACCTACGAGCAGTACTTC. Translating gives CASSLVGGATYEQYF.

A few counts support this clone. V and J are TRBV2 and TRBJ1-1; no clear D. The ends were cut back, 4 bases at V and 1 base at J, with 7 bases in the middle. This CDR3 spans 13 amino acids. Germline V gene sequence: CDR1 SNHLY, CDR2 FYNNEI. CDR3 in amino acids: CASSGQKNTEAFF. Written as DNA, the CDR3 is TGTGCCAGCAGTGGGCAGAAGAACACTGAAGCTTTCTTT.

The chain combines TRBV30 with TRBJ1-5, with a tentative D call TRBD1 (5 bases). CDR3 length: 13 amino acids. Germline V gene data show CDR1 as GTSNPN and CDR2 as SVGIG (reference sequence). Trimming shortened V by 2 bases and J by 5 bases, and 10 bases separated the two germline ends. The CDR3 reads CAWSPSGDQPQHF. The CDR3 coding sequence is TGTGCCTGGAGTCCCTCGGGGGATCAGCCCCAGCATTTT.

The V call is TRBV2, the J call TRBJ1-1; TRBD1 is a possible D gene (6 bases). CDR3 length equals 14 residues. Looked up from germline, CDR1 is SNHLY and CDR2 is FYNNEI. Trimming stripped 3 bases from V and 1 base from J, with 9 bases between. CDR3 nucleotide sequence: TGTGCCAGCAGTGACAGGGGCCCGAACACTGAAGCTTTCTTT. Encoded protein: CASSDRGPNTEAFF.